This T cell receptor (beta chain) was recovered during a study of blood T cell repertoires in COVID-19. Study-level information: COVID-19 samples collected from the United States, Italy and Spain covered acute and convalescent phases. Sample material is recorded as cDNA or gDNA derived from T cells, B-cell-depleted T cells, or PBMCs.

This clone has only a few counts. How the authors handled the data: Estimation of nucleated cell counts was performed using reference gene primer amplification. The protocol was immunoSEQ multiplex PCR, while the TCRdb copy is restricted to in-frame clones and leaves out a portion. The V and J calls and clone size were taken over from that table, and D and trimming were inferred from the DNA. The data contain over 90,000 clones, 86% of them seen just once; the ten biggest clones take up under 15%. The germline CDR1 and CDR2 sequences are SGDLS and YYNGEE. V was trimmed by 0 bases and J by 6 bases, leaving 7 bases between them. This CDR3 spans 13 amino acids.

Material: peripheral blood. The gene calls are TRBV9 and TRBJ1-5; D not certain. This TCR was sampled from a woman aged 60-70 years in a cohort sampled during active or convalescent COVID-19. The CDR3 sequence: CASSVGTGQPQHF. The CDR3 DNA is TGTGCCAGCAGCGTAGGAACGGGTCAGCCCCAGCATTTT.